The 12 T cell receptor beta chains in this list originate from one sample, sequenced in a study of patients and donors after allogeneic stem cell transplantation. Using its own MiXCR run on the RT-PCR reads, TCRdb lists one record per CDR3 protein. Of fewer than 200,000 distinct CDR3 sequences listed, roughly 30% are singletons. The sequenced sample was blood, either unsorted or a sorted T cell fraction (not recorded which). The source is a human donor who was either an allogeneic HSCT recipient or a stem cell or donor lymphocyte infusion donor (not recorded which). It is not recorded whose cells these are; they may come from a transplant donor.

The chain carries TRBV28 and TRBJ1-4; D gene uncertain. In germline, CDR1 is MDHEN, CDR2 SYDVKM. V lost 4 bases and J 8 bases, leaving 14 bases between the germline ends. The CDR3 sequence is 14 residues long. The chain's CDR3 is CASSSPRTGEKLFF. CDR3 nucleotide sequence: TGTGCCAGCAGTTCACCCAGGACGGGGGAAAAACTGTTTTTT.

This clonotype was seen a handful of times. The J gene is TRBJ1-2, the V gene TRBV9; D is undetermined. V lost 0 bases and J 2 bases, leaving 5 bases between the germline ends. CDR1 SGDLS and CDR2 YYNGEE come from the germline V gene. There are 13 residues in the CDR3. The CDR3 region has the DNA TGTGCCAGCAGCGTAGGAGGGAACTATGGCTACACCTTC. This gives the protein CASSVGGNYGYTF.

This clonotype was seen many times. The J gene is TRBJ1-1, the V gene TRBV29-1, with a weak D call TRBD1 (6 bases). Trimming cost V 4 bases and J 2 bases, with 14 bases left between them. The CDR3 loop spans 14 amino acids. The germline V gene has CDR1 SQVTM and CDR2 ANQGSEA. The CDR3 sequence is CSVAGHRENTEAFF. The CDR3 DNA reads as TGCAGCGTTGCGGGCCACAGGGAAAACACTGAAGCTTTCTTT.

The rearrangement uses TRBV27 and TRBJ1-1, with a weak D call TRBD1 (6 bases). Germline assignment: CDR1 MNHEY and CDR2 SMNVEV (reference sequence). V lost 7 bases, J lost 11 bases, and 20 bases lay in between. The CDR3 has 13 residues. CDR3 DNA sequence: TGTGCCAGCAAGGAGGTGGGGGCCAGGAGCGCTTTCTTT. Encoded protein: CASKEVGARSAFF.

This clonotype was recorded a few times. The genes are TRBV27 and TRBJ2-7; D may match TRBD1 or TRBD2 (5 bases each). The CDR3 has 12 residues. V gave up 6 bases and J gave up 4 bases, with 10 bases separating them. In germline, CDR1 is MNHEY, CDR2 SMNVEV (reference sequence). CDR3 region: CASRRGWYEQYF. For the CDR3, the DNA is TGTGCCAGCAGGAGGGGCTGGTACGAGCAGTACTTC.

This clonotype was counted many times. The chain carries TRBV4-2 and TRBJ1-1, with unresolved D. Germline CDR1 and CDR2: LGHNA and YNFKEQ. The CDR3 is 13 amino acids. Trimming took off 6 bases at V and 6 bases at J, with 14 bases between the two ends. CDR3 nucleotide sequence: TGTGCCAGCAGTCTGGGAGGGCCCCCTGAAGCTTTCTTT. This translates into CASSLGGPPEAFF.

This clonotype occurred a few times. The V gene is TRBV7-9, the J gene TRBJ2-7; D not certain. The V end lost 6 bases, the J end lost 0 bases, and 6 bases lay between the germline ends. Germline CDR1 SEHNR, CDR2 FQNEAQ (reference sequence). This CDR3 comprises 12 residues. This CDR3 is CASSLISYEQYF. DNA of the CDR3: TGTGCCAGCAGTTTGATCTCCTACGAGCAGTACTTC.

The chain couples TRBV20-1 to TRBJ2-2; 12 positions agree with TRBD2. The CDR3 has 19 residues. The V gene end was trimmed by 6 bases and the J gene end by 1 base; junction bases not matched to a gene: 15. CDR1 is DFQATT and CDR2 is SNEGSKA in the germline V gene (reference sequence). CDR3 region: CSANDWVTSGSKNTGELFF. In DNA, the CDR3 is TGCAGTGCCAACGACTGGGTGACTAGCGGGAGTAAGAACACCGGGGAGCTGTTTTTT.

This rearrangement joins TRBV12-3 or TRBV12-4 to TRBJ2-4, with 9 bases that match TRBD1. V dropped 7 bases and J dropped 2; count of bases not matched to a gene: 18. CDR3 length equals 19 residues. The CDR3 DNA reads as TGTGCCAGCACCCTAGGGGGGGACAGGGCAGTCCTATCCAAAAACATTCAGTACTTC. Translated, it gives CASTLGGDRAVLSKNIQYF.

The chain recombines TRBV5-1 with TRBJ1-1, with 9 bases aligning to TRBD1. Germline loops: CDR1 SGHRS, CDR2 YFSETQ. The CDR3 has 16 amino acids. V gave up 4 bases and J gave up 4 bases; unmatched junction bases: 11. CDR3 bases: TGCGCCAGCAGCAACCGGGACAGGGACGGAGGCACTGAAGCTTTCTTT. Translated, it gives CASSNRDRDGGTEAFF. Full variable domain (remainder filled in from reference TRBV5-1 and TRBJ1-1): KAGVTQTPRYLIKTRGQQVTLSCSPISGHRSVSWYQQTPGQGLQFLFEYFSETQRNKGNFPGRFSGRQFSNSRSEMNVSTLELGDSALYLCASSNRDRDGGTEAFFGQGTRLTVV.

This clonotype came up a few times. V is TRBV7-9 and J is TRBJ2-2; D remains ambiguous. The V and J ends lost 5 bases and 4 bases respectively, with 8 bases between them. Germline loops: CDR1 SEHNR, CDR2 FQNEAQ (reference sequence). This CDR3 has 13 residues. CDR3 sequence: CASSIKLTGELFF. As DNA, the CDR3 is TGTGCCAGCAGCATTAAGCTCACCGGGGAGCTGTTTTTT. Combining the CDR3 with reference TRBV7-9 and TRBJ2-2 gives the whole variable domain DTGVSQNPRHKITKRGQNVTFRCDPISEHNRLYWYRQTLGQGPEFLTYFQNEAQLEKSRLLSDRFSAERPKGSFSTLEIQRTEQGDSAMYLCASSIKLTGELFFGEGSRLTVL.

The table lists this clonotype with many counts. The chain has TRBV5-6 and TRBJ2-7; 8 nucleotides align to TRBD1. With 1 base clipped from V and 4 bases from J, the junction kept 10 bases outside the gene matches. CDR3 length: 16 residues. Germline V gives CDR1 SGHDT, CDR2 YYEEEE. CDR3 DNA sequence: TGTGCCAGCAGCTTGACTTGGGCAGGGGGCGCGTACGAGCAGTACTTC. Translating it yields CASSLTWAGGAYEQYF.